These T cell receptor beta chains were read from a single sample in a study of cytomegalovirus exposure and HLA in healthy donors. Profiled with immunoSEQ multiplex PCR; TCRdb holds only in-frame clones, not every one. Here the sample spans about 140,000 clones, about 80% being singletons. Sequenced: PBMCs. The receptor source for this set is a man aged 18 to 29 in good health and CMV-seronegative. CDR3s include the opening cysteine and the closing phenylalanine or tryptophan. D genes are given only for firm matches. Some rows have no size entry. The others give once, few or many, or a class for an expanded clone.

abundance	v_gene	j_gene	d_gene	CDR3nt	CDR3aa
NA	TRBV28	TRBJ2-5	NA	TGTGCCAGCAGTTTTTACGGGGAAAAAGAGACCCAGTACTTC	CASSFYGEKETQYF
NA	TRBV2	TRBJ2-7	NA	TGTGCCAGCAGTGAAGAAGCCGAGCAGTACTTC	CASSEEAEQYF
NA	TRBV5-6	TRBJ2-3	TRBD1	TGTGCCAGCAGCTTTGGGAGAGACAGGGCCTCCACAGAAACGCAGTATTTT	CASSFGRDRASTETQYF
NA	TRBV4-1	TRBJ1-5	TRBD1	TGCGCCAGCAGCCCCCTATACGGACAGGGGGCCAGAAGCAATCAGCCCCAGCATTTT	CASSPLYGQGARSNQPQHF
NA	TRBV7-3	TRBJ2-3	TRBD1	TGTGCCAGCAGCTCCGGACAGGCCCCCGATACGCAGTATTTT	CASSSGQAPDTQYF
NA	TRBV29-1	TRBJ1-3	NA	TGCAGCGTTGAATCCTCCTACCAGGGGAAAGGAAACACCATATATTTT	CSVESSYQGKGNTIYF
NA	TRBV10-2	TRBJ1-3	NA	TGCGCCAGCAGTGTACAGAGAGCAACCTCTGGAAACACCATATATTTT	CASSVQRATSGNTIYF
NA	TRBV5-1	TRBJ1-3	TRBD1	TGCGCCAGCAGCCTTGGACAGGTCGACACCATATATTTT	CASSLGQVDTIYF
NA	TRBV27	TRBJ1-1	NA	TGTGCCAGCAGAACACCGTTCAGGAAAGACACTGAAGCTTTCTTT	CASRTPFRKDTEAFF
NA	TRBV6-6	TRBJ2-3	NA	TGTGCCAGCAGCTATCAAACTAGCCCAAGCACAGATACGCAGTATTTT	CASSYQTSPSTDTQYF
NA	TRBV7-3	TRBJ2-2	NA	TGTGCCAGCAGCTTAGAGGCAGGGGTCGCCGGGGAGCTGTTTTTT	CASSLEAGVAGELFF
few	TRBV4-1	TRBJ2-7	TRBD2	TGCGCCAGCAGCCAAGACCGTACTAGCGCATATGAGCAGTACTTC	CASSQDRTSAYEQYF
NA	TRBV7-9	TRBJ2-1	TRBD1	TGTGCCAGCCGGTTCGGACAGGGGGCTAGCGATGAGCAGTTCTTC	CASRFGQGASDEQFF
NA	TRBV5-1	TRBJ2-1	TRBD2	TGCGCCAGCAGCTTACGCTCTCCGGGACTAGCGGGAAGGGGAGATGAGCAGTTCTTC	CASSLRSPGLAGRGDEQFF
NA	TRBV11-2	TRBJ1-3	NA	TGTGCCAGCAGCTTAGATCGGCGGTCCTCTGGAAACACCATATATTTT	CASSLDRRSSGNTIYF
NA	TRBV4-1	TRBJ2-3	TRBD2	TGCGCCAGCAGCCATCCAAGCGGGAGGGCCTACCGGGCGCAGTATTTT	CASSHPSGRAYRAQYF
NA	TRBV5-8	TRBJ1-4	NA	TGTGCCAGCAGCTCGCAGGGGACAACTAATGAAAAACTGTTTTTT	CASSSQGTTNEKLFF
NA	TRBV10-3	TRBJ2-7	NA	TGTGCCATCAGTGAGGCGGGACAGAACTCCTACGAGCAGTACTTC	CAISEAGQNSYEQYF
few	TRBV29-1	TRBJ2-2	TRBD2	TGCAGCGTTGGACTAGCGGGAGAGAACACCGGGGAGCTGTTTTTT	CSVGLAGENTGELFF
NA	TRBV9	TRBJ2-7	TRBD1	TGTGCCAGCAGCGCTACAGGGGGTGAGGGCTACGAGCAGTACTTC	CASSATGGEGYEQYF
NA	TRBV29-1	TRBJ2-7	NA	TGCAGCGTTGAAGAGCAGGGTGTATCCTACGAGCAGTACTTC	CSVEEQGVSYEQYF
NA	TRBV9	TRBJ1-1	TRBD1	TGTGCCAGCAGCAGGGGGACAGGGGTGACTGAAGCTTTCTTT	CASSRGTGVTEAFF
NA	TRBV4-1	TRBJ1-2	NA	TGCGCCAGCAGCCTCCTAGCGGGGGGCGCTTATGGCTACACCTTC	CASSLLAGGAYGYTF
NA	TRBV7-9	TRBJ1-1	NA	TGTTCCAGCTCTTATTCGAACACTGAAGCTTTCTTT	CSSSYSNTEAFF
NA	TRBV27	TRBJ1-2	TRBD1	TGTGCCAGCAGCAAAGACAGGGGCAGGAACTATGGCTACACCTTC	CASSKDRGRNYGYTF
NA	TRBV9	TRBJ2-7	NA	TGTGCCAGCAGCGTCGGTGGAGCACTCTCCTACGAGCAGTACTTC	CASSVGGALSYEQYF
NA	TRBV28	TRBJ1-2	NA	TGTGCCAGCAGTTTTTTGGGGGGTCGCACCTTC	CASSFLGGRTF
NA	TRBV5-4	TRBJ2-7	TRBD1	TGTGCCAGCAGCTGGGGGACAGGTTCTTACGAGCAGTACTTC	CASSWGTGSYEQYF
NA	TRBV5-1	TRBJ1-6	NA	TGCGCCAGCAGCCCCCTAAGCGTTCCTCTGAATAATTCACCCCTCCACTTT	CASSPLSVPLNNSPLHF
NA	TRBV2	TRBJ1-5	TRBD1	TGTGCCAGCAGTGAACGGGTAGGACAGGGTATACTGCCCCAGCATTTT	CASSERVGQGILPQHF
NA	TRBV5-1	TRBJ2-7	TRBD1	TGCGCCAGCAGCCTACAGGGGGACCACGAGCAGTACTTC	CASSLQGDHEQYF
NA	TRBV9	TRBJ1-1	NA	TGTGCCAGCAACGTCGGGCAGGGGAACACTGAAGCTTTCTTT	CASNVGQGNTEAFF
NA	TRBV14	TRBJ2-7	TRBD2	TGTGCCAGCAGCCAAACATGGGGCTGGTCTAGCGGGCCGACCTCCTACGAGCAGTACTTC	CASSQTWGWSSGPTSYEQYF
NA	TRBV6-6	TRBJ1-5	NA	TGTGCCAGCAGCCCCAGGAATCAGCCCCAGCATTTT	CASSPRNQPQHF
NA	TRBV4-2	TRBJ2-7	NA	TGTGCCAGCAGCCGAGAAGCGGACGGGACCTACGAGCAGTACTTC	CASSREADGTYEQYF
NA	TRBV19	TRBJ2-3	NA	TGTGCCAGTAGTATGGCAGGGAGGTTTGAAGATACGCAGTATTTT	CASSMAGRFEDTQYF
NA	TRBV7-6	TRBJ2-2	TRBD1	TGTGCCAGCGGACCCAACAGGGGGGACACCGGGGAGCTGTTTTTT	CASGPNRGDTGELFF
NA	TRBV6-4	TRBJ2-2	NA	TGTGCCAGCGGGGGGGGGCCCGAGGAGCTGTTTTTT	CASGGGPEELFF
NA	TRBV7-2	TRBJ1-5	NA	TGTGCCAGCAGCTTAGTCCGGGGGATCGGCCAGCCCCAGCATTTT	CASSLVRGIGQPQHF
few	TRBV7-8	TRBJ2-7	TRBD2	TGTGCCAGCAGCCCCTTGCCGACTAGCGGGAGTGCCGAGCAGTACTTC	CASSPLPTSGSAEQYF